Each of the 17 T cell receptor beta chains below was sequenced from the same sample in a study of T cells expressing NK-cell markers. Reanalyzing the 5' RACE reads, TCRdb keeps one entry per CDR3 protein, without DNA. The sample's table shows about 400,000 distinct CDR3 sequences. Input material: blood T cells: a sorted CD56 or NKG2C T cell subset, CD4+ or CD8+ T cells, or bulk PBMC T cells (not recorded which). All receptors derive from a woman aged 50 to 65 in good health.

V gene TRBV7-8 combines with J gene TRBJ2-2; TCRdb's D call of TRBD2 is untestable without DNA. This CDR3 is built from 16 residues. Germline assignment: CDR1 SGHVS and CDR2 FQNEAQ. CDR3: CASAPAGGRHTGELFF.

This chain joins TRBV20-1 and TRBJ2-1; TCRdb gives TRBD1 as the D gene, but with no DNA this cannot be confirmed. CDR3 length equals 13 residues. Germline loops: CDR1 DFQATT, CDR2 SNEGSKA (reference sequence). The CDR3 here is CSASPGTGREQFF.

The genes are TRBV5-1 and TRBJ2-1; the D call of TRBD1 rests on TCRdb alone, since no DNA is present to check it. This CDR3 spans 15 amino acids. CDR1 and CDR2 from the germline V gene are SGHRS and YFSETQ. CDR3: CASSSTTGGRDEQFF.

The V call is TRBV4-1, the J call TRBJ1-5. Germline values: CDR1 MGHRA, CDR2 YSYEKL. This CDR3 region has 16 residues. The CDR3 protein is CASSQSEGEGVQPQHF.

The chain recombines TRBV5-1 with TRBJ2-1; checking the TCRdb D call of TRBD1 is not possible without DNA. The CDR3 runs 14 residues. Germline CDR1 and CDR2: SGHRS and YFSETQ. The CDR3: CASRSGTEHNEQFF. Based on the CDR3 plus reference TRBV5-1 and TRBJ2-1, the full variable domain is KAGVTQTPRYLIKTRGQQVTLSCSPISGHRSVSWYQQTPGQGLQFLFEYFSETQRNKGNFPGRFSGRQFSNSRSEMNVSTLELGDSALYLCASRSGTEHNEQFFGPGTRLTVL.

The chain's CDR3 is CASSQGNRETQYF. J is TRBJ2-5 and V is TRBV3-1. The CDR3 covers 13 residues. Germline CDR1 and CDR2: LGHDT and YNNKEL (reference sequence).

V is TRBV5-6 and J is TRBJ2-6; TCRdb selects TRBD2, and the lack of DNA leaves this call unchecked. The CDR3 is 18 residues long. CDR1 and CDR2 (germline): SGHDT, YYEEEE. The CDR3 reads CASSLAGDLTSGANVLTF. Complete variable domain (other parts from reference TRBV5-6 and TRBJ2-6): DAGVTQSPTHLIKTRGQQVTLRCSPKSGHDTVSWYQQALGQGPQFIFQYYEEEERQRGNFPDRFSGHQFPNYSSELNVNALLLGDSALYLCASSLAGDLTSGANVLTFGAGSRLTVL.

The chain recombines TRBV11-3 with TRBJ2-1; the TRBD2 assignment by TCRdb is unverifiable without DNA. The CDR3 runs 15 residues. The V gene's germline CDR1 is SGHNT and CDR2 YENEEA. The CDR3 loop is CASSRRTSYGDEQFF.

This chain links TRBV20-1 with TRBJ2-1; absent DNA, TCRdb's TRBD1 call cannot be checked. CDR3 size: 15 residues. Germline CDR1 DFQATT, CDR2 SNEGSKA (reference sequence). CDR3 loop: CSARPDRDNYNEQFF.

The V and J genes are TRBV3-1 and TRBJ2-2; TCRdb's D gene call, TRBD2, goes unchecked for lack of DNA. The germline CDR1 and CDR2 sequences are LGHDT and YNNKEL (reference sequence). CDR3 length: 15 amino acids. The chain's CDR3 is CASSASGSVTGELFF.

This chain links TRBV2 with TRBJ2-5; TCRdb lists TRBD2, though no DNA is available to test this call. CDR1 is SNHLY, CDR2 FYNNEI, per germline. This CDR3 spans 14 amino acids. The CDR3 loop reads CASIQRETQETQYF. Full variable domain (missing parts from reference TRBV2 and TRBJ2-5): EPEVTQTPSHQVTQMGQEVILRCVPISNHLYFYWYRQILGQKVEFLVSFYNNEISEKSEIFDDQFSVERPDGSNFTLKIRSTKLEDSAMYFCASIQRETQETQYFGPGTRLLVL.

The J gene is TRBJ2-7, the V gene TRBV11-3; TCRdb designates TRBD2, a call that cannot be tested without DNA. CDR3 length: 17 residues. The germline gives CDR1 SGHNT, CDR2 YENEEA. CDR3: CASSLIVLAGEDYEQYF.

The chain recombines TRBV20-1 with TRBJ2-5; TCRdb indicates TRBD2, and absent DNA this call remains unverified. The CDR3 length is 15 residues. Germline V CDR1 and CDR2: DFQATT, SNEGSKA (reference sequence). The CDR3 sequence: CSARVAGWGEETQYF.

The CDR3: CATSDLLAGDNEQFF. V gene TRBV24-1 combines with J gene TRBJ2-1; TCRdb designates TRBD2, a call that cannot be tested without DNA. The germline V gene has CDR1 KGHDR and CDR2 SFDVKD. This CDR3 is built from 15 residues.

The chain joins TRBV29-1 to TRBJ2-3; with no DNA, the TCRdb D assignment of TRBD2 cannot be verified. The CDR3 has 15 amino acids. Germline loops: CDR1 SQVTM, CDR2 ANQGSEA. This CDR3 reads CSVEASLGLTDTQYF.

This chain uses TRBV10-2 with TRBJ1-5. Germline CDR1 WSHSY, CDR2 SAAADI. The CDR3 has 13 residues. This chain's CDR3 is CASKQGSNQPQHF.

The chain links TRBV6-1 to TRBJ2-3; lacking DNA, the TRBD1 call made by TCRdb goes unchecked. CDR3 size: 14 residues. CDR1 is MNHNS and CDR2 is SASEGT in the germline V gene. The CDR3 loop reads CASSAGDGADTQYF.